This is a list of T cell receptor beta chains from one sample in a study of OX40 agonist ivuxolimab in advanced cancers. The assay was immunoSEQ multiplex PCR, and TCRdb's table has in-frame clones only and misses some. Seen here are 62,000 or so clones, about four fifths observed once, and the top ten hold roughly 9.8%. This specimen consisted of CD4+ or CD8+ T cells sorted from blood, obtained in a trial of the OX40 agonist ivuxolimab. The source is an adult with an advanced solid tumor such as melanoma, head and neck, liver or kidney cancer. CDR3s include the opening cysteine and the closing phenylalanine or tryptophan. D genes are given only for firm matches. The size of a clone is reported for some rows only, either as once, few or many, or as a class for expanded clones.

j_call v_call d_call clone_size cdr3_aa cdr3_nt
TRBJ2-3 TRBV5-4 - - CASSPLDSTDTQYF TGTGCCAGCAGCCCCTTGGATAGCACAGATACGCAGTATTTT
TRBJ1-2 TRBV29-1 - - CSVNRDGGYTF TGCAGCGTTAATCGGGATGGCGGCTACACCTTC
TRBJ1-1 TRBV13 TRBD1 - CASSWGTGQTNTEAFF TGTGCCAGCAGCTGGGGGACGGGACAGACGAACACTGAAGCTTTCTTT
TRBJ1-5 TRBV5-1 - - CASSLDNPEGQPQHF TGCGCCAGCAGCTTGGATAACCCCGAGGGGCAGCCCCAGCATTTT
TRBJ1-2 TRBV6-5 - - CASSYSGNIANYGYTF TGTGCCAGCAGTTACTCTGGGAACATAGCTAACTATGGCTACACCTTC
TRBJ1-5 TRBV5-5 - - CASSQAQYNQPQHF TGTGCCAGCAGCCAAGCGCAATACAATCAGCCCCAGCATTTT
TRBJ2-7 TRBV4-3 TRBD1 once CASSQAIRQGEAYEQYF TGCGCCAGCAGCCAGGCAATCAGACAGGGAGAAGCCTACGAGCAGTACTTC
TRBJ2-2 TRBV27 - - CASSLSGELFF TGTGCCAGCAGTTTATCCGGGGAGCTGTTTTTT
TRBJ1-2 TRBV30 TRBD1 - CAWNRGGDGYTF TGTGCCTGGAACAGGGGAGGGGATGGCTACACCTTC
TRBJ2-7 TRBV7-6 - - CASSGRDKYYEQYF TGTGCCAGCAGCGGAAGGGACAAGTACTACGAGCAGTACTTC
TRBJ2-7 TRBV5-6 - - CASSWGRLTYEQYF TGTGCCAGCAGCTGGGGGAGACTCACCTACGAGCAGTACTTC
TRBJ1-1 TRBV10-1 - few CASSSAPDEAFF TGCGCCAGCAGTAGCGCTCCGGATGAAGCTTTCTTT
TRBJ2-2 TRBV7-9 - - CASSLGGSGELFF TGTGCCAGCAGCTTAGGTGGATCCGGGGAGCTGTTTTTT
TRBJ1-1 TRBV28 TRBD1 - CASSPRQGAGTEAFF TGTGCCAGCAGTCCTCGACAGGGGGCCGGCACTGAAGCTTTCTTT
TRBJ2-7 TRBV5-4 TRBD2 - CASSSLAGGRYEQYF TGTGCCAGCAGCTCTCTAGCGGGAGGGAGGTACGAGCAGTACTTC
TRBJ1-1 TRBV7-6 - - CASRSGPNTEAFF TGTGCCAGCAGGTCGGGGCCGAACACTGAAGCTTTCTTT
TRBJ2-5 TRBV25-1 - - CASSESLSQETQYF TGTGCCAGCAGTGAATCGCTTTCCCAAGAGACCCAGTACTTC
TRBJ2-5 TRBV5-1 TRBD1 - CASSPRQGEETQYF TGCGCCAGCAGCCCCCGCCAGGGGGAGGAGACCCAGTACTTC
TRBJ2-5 TRBV19 - - CASSWGLGRETQYF TGTGCCAGTAGTTGGGGCTTGGGGAGAGAGACCCAGTACTTC
TRBJ1-2 TRBV9 TRBD1 - CASTLGDRGTYGYTF TGTGCCAGCACCTTAGGGGACAGGGGTACCTATGGCTACACCTTC
TRBJ1-2 TRBV5-4 - - CASSLIGSSYGYTF TGTGCCAGCAGCTTGATAGGGAGTAGCTATGGCTACACCTTC
TRBJ2-7 TRBV5-1 TRBD1 - CASSLGGTGSYEQYF TGCGCCAGCAGCTTGGGGGGGACAGGGTCCTACGAGCAGTACTTC
TRBJ1-2 TRBV5-4 - - CASSLAQRGYTF TGTGCCAGCAGCTTGGCACAGAGGGGCTACACCTTC
TRBJ2-4 TRBV11-2 TRBD1 few CASSLDRAYIQYF TGTGCCAGCAGCCTGGACAGGGCATACATTCAGTACTTC
TRBJ2-7 TRBV11-3 TRBD2 - CASSHERTSGSRGSYEQYF TGTGCCAGCAGCCATGAGCGGACTAGCGGGAGCAGGGGCTCCTACGAGCAGTACTTC
TRBJ2-7 TRBV27 TRBD1 - CASSRTGFRAEQYF TGTGCCAGCAGTCGGACAGGGTTCAGGGCCGAGCAGTACTTC
TRBJ1-2 TRBV20-1 TRBD1 - CSAGDRDGYTF TGCAGTGCTGGGGACAGGGACGGCTACACCTTC
TRBJ1-1 TRBV18 - - CATQAGMNTKAFF TGTGCCACGCAGGCAGGGATGAACACTAAAGCTTTCTTT
TRBJ2-7 TRBV13 TRBD2 - CASTSVVAGMREQYF TGTGCCAGCACCTCGGTGGTAGCGGGGATGCGCGAGCAGTACTTC
TRBJ2-3 TRBV4-3 TRBD2 - CASSPSAVAGALDTQYF TGCGCCAGCAGCCCATCAGCCGTAGCGGGAGCTTTAGATACGCAGTATTTT
TRBJ2-7 TRBV6-6 - - CASRQGESEQYF TGTGCCAGCCGGCAGGGAGAAAGCGAGCAGTACTTC
TRBJ1-4 TRBV7-9 - - CASSPGPGEKLFF TGTGCCAGCAGCCCGGGCCCTGGGGAAAAACTGTTTTTT
TRBJ2-3 TRBV5-6 TRBD2 - CASSFTASGSTDTQYF TGTGCCAGCAGCTTTACGGCTAGCGGGAGCACAGATACGCAGTATTTT
TRBJ1-1 TRBV13 - - CASSRRDFNTEAFF TGTGCCAGCAGCCGCCGGGACTTTAACACTGAAGCTTTCTTT
TRBJ1-4 TRBV6-5 - - CASSYPTVGGNEKLFF TGTGCCAGCAGTTACCCGACGGTGGGGGGTAATGAAAAACTGTTTTTT
TRBJ2-1 TRBV5-6 TRBD2 - CASSPGGGDPKIHNEQFF TGTGCCAGCAGCCCGGGTGGGGGGGACCCTAAAATTCACAATGAGCAGTTCTTC
TRBJ2-1 TRBV15 TRBD2 - CATSGRWASGSIDEQFF TGTGCCACCAGCGGCCGTTGGGCTAGCGGGAGTATCGATGAGCAGTTCTTC
TRBJ1-5 TRBV19 - - CASSIVAVGNQPQHF TGTGCCAGTAGTATTGTGGCAGTAGGCAATCAGCCCCAGCATTTT
TRBJ2-2 TRBV5-4 TRBD1 - CASSVRSGTANTGELFF TGTGCCAGCAGCGTAAGGTCCGGGACAGCCAACACCGGGGAGCTGTTTTTT
TRBJ2-7 TRBV5-1 TRBD1 - CASSSGTGSDEQYF TGCGCCAGCAGCTCCGGGACAGGGTCAGACGAGCAGTACTTC
TRBJ2-3 TRBV5-1 - once CASREDGHSTDTQYF TGCGCCAGCAGGGAAGACGGTCATAGCACAGATACGCAGTATTTT
TRBJ1-5 TRBV6-5 TRBD1 once CASSLTGQGQPQHF TGTGCCAGCAGTTTGACAGGGCAGGGTCAGCCCCAGCATTTT
TRBJ2-7 TRBV7-2 - - CASSFSTEQYF TGTGCCAGCAGCTTTAGTACCGAGCAGTACTTC
TRBJ2-1 TRBV25-1 - - CASTLSGRNEQFF TGTGCCAGCACTCTATCGGGGCGCAATGAGCAGTTCTTC
TRBJ2-7 TRBV2 TRBD2 - CASKPGLAIYEQYF TGTGCCAGCAAACCGGGACTAGCTATCTACGAGCAGTACTTC
TRBJ2-7 TRBV7-9 - - CASSLAGGRYEQYF TGTGCCAGCAGCTTGGCTGGGGGACGCTACGAGCAGTACTTC
TRBJ2-5 TRBV7-9 TRBD1 once CASSLGRGQAIQYF TGTGCCAGCAGCTTAGGTCGCGGACAGGCCATCCAGTACTTC
TRBJ2-7 TRBV15 - - CATSRALAGSSGYEQYF TGTGCCACCAGCAGAGCCCTGGCCGGGAGCTCTGGGTACGAGCAGTACTTC